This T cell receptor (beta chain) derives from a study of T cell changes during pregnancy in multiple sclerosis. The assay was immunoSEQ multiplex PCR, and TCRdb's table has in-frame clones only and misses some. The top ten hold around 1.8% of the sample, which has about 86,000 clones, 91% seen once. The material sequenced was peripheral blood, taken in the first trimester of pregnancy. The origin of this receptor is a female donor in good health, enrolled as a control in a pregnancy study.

The CDR3 DNA is TGTGCCAGCAGCTCCGGTAGTCGGAACACCATATATTTT. Its protein product is CASSSGSRNTIYF. The rearrangement uses TRBV7-2 and TRBJ1-3; D uncertain. V was trimmed by 4 bases and J by 7 bases, leaving 11 bases between them. This CDR3 spans 13 amino acids. Germline CDR1 reads SGHTA; CDR2 reads FQGNSA.